The rows below give T cell receptor beta chains drawn from one sample of a study of cytomegalovirus exposure and HLA in healthy donors. The protocol was immunoSEQ multiplex PCR, while the TCRdb copy is restricted to in-frame clones and leaves out a portion. The sample includes 100,000 or so clones, approximately 80% of them seen just once. The sample comprised PBMCs. All receptors derive from a male donor in good health and CMV-seronegative. CDR3s include the opening cysteine and the closing phenylalanine or tryptophan. Fields, in order: V gene, clone size, D gene, J gene, CDR3 DNA, CDR3 protein. A D gene is named only where the DNA matches it firmly. Clone size is shown for a subset of rows, as once, few, many or a class of expanded clone.

TRBV5-1	.	.	TRBJ2-3	TGCGCCAGCAGCTTGGTGACAGTCCGGTACACAGATACGCAGTATTTT	CASSLVTVRYTDTQYF
TRBV5-5	.	TRBD1	TRBJ2-7	TGTGCCAGCAGCTTTGGCGGGACAGGGGAGTACGAGCAGTACTTC	CASSFGGTGEYEQYF
TRBV4-1	.	TRBD1	TRBJ2-6	TGCGCCAGCAGCCAGTTATTTCCTGGGACAGGGGGTTCCTCTGGGGCCAACGTCCTGACTTTC	CASSQLFPGTGGSSGANVLTF
TRBV27	.	.	TRBJ2-3	TGTGCCAGCAGTTTTCGGTTCTCGGGTGTTACAGATACGCAGTATTTT	CASSFRFSGVTDTQYF
TRBV11-2	once	.	TRBJ2-2	TGTGCCAGCAGCCCCAGGTACGGGAGAGAGAACACCGGGGAGCTGTTTTTT	CASSPRYGRENTGELFF
TRBV2	.	.	TRBJ2-1	TGTGCCAGCAGACGCCGGCTAGTCTCCTACAATGAGCAGTTCTTC	CASRRRLVSYNEQFF
TRBV7-9	.	TRBD1	TRBJ2-4	TGTGCCAGCAGCGACGTCGGACAGGTGACCATAGCCAAAAACATTCAGTACTTC	CASSDVGQVTIAKNIQYF
TRBV19	.	.	TRBJ1-5	TGTGCCAGTAGTATTTGGGGGGGAGATCAGCCCCAGCATTTT	CASSIWGGDQPQHF
TRBV21-1	.	.	TRBJ2-2	TGTGCCAGCAGCTTTGACACCGGGACTAGCGGGAGGAGTGACACCGGGGAGCTGTTTTTT	CASSFDTGTSGRSDTGELFF
TRBV28	.	TRBD2	TRBJ2-2	TGTGCCGGTGCGCGAGCGGGAGAGAGTAGCGGGGAGCTGTTTTTT	CAGARAGESSGELFF
TRBV27	once	TRBD1	TRBJ1-2	TGTGCCAGCAGTTCGGCCGGGACAGGGGGAAATGGCTACACCTTC	CASSSAGTGGNGYTF
TRBV6-5	.	.	TRBJ2-7	TGTGCCAGCAGCGATAGAGCCGTCCCGCGCGAGCAGTACTTC	CASSDRAVPREQYF